The next 20 T cell receptor beta chains were all read from a single sample in a study of T cells in Graves' hyperthyroidism and ophthalmopathy. Amplification targeted TCR beta CDR3 regions from RNA transcripts. Carried out on the TCR CDR3, a first-round RT-PCR used the HTBI primer set. TCRdb reanalysed the multiplex PCR reads using MiXCR and keeps one entry per CDR3 protein. The profile shows about 300,000 distinct CDR3 sequences, approximately 12% of them singletons. Sample: blood. The receptor set was obtained from a woman aged 25 to 39 with Graves' hyperthyroidism that later progressed to Graves' ophthalmopathy.

This clonotype appeared once. This chain joins TRBV6-1 and TRBJ1-2; D ambiguous. Germline V lookup: CDR1 MNHNS, CDR2 SASEGT. V was pared by 2 bases and J by 4 bases, with 11 bases between. This CDR3 region has 14 residues. This CDR3 reads CASSEITVGYGYTF. The CDR3 DNA reads TGTGCCAGCAGTGAAATAACGGTGGGCTATGGCTACACCTTC.

At least ten counts were recorded for this clonotype. This chain uses TRBV28 with TRBJ1-1; 10 bases are a match to TRBD1. The germline V gene encodes CDR1 MDHEN and CDR2 SYDVKM. V was pared by 7 bases and J by 4 bases, with 12 bases of the junction left unmatched. The CDR3 totals 16 residues. This CDR3 is CASTREKTGGTTEAFF. CDR3 coding DNA: TGTGCCAGCACCCGAGAAAAGACAGGGGGCACCACTGAAGCTTTCTTT. Variable domain in full (rest from reference TRBV28 and TRBJ1-1): DVKVTQSSRYLVKRTGEKVFLECVQDMDHENMFWYRQDPGLGLRLIYFSYDVKMKEKGDIPEGYSVSREKKERFSLILESASTNQTSMYLCASTREKTGGTTEAFFGQGTRLTVV.

This clonotype was found a few times. The chain uses TRBV4-1 and TRBJ2-5, with 7 bases lining up with TRBD1. The CDR3 sequence is 14 residues long. With 4 bases clipped from V and 5 bases from J, the junction kept 7 bases outside the gene matches. The V gene's germline CDR1 is MGHRA and CDR2 YSYEKL. The CDR3 loop is CASSPTGMGETQYF. The CDR3, as DNA: TGCGCCAGCAGCCCGACAGGGATGGGGGAGACCCAGTACTTC.

The J gene is TRBJ2-1, the V gene TRBV2; D is perhaps TRBD2 (5 bases). Deletions cut 6 bases from V and 0 bases from J, with 9 bases between. There are 14 residues in the CDR3. Per germline, CDR1 SNHLY and CDR2 FYNNEI. CDR3 DNA: TGTGCCAGCAGGGACTTCAGCTCCTACAATGAGCAGTTCTTC. Its translation is CASRDFSSYNEQFF. Supplemented by reference TRBV2 and TRBJ2-1, the full variable domain reads EPEVTQTPSHQVTQMGQEVILRCVPISNHLYFYWYRQILGQKVEFLVSFYNNEISEKSEIFDDQFSVERPDGSNFTLKIRSTKLEDSAMYFCASRDFSSYNEQFFGPGTRLTVL.

Many counts were recorded for this clonotype. The CDR3 loop reads CASSQREVYNEQFF. In nucleotides, the CDR3 is TGTGCCAGCAGCCAGCGGGAGGTATACAATGAGCAGTTCTTC. The rearrangement joins TRBV3-1 to TRBJ2-1, with 8 bases fitting TRBD2. Germline CDR1 and CDR2: LGHDT and YNNKEL (reference sequence). Trimming cost V 3 bases and J 4 bases; bases outside gene matches: 2. This CDR3 has 14 residues.

The table lists this clonotype with a few counts. V usage is TRBV4-3 and J usage is TRBJ1-3; D not certain. With 3 bases removed from V and 0 bases from J, the gap between germline ends came to 18 bases. Germline V gene sequence: CDR1 LGHNA, CDR2 YSLEER. CDR3 size: 18 residues. The CDR3 region is CASSHAVVGTNSGNTIYF. Here the CDR3 DNA reads TGCGCCAGCAGCCACGCCGTAGTCGGAACAAACTCTGGAAACACCATATATTTT.

The rearrangement joins TRBV30 to TRBJ2-3; tentatively, D is TRBD2 (6 bases). The V end lost 4 bases, the J end lost 1 base, and 6 bases lay between the germline ends. The CDR3 totals 12 residues. The germline CDR1 and CDR2 sequences are GTSNPN and SVGIG (reference sequence). The CDR3 here is CAWTSGTDTQYF. CDR3 in DNA: TGTGCCTGGACTAGCGGCACAGATACGCAGTATTTT.

This clonotype was counted many times. This chain joins TRBV20-1 and TRBJ1-4; 9 bases align to TRBD1. With 1 base clipped from V and 4 bases from J, the junction kept 7 bases outside the gene matches. The CDR3 contains 16 residues. Germline V gene sequence: CDR1 DFQATT, CDR2 SNEGSKA (reference sequence). CDR3 in amino acids: CSARVLGTGLNEKLFF. In DNA, the CDR3 is TGCAGTGCTAGAGTCCTGGGGACAGGGCTTAATGAAAAACTGTTTTTT.

The chain employs TRBV4-2 and TRBJ2-7, with a weak D call TRBD2 (6 bases). The CDR3 loop spans 13 amino acids. CDR1 is LGHNA and CDR2 is YNFKEQ in the germline V gene. Trimming removed 1 base at V and 6 bases at J, with 10 bases between. The CDR3 nucleotides are TGTGCCAGCAGCCAAGTCGGCGGGATCGAGCAGTACTTC. Its protein product is CASSQVGGIEQYF.

This clonotype was recorded at least ten times. The chain is built from TRBV2 and TRBJ2-5, with 9 positions matching TRBD2. V shed 4 bases and J 4 bases; nucleotides not matched to a gene: 10. Germline assignment: CDR1 SNHLY and CDR2 FYNNEI. This CDR3 is 16 amino acids long. Here the CDR3 reads CASSAFLAGVLETQYF. Here the CDR3 DNA reads TGTGCCAGCAGTGCATTCTTAGCGGGAGTGTTAGAGACCCAGTACTTC. The variable domain in full, with the rest retrieved from reference TRBV2 and TRBJ2-5, is EPEVTQTPSHQVTQMGQEVILRCVPISNHLYFYWYRQILGQKVEFLVSFYNNEISEKSEIFDDQFSVERPDGSNFTLKIRSTKLEDSAMYFCASSAFLAGVLETQYFGPGTRLLVL.

This clonotype showed up many times. The chain couples TRBV7-9 to TRBJ1-2; 8 nucleotides align to TRBD1. Trimming at V came to 7 bases and at J to 1 base, leaving 11 bases not matched to a gene. Germline CDR1 SEHNR, CDR2 FQNEAQ (reference sequence). This CDR3 spans 16 amino acids. The CDR3 region has the DNA TGTGCCAGCATCCAAATCCCGGGACAGGTTAACTATGGCTACACCTTC. Translation: CASIQIPGQVNYGYTF. Filled out from reference TRBV7-9 and TRBJ1-2, the complete variable domain reads DTGVSQNPRHKITKRGQNVTFRCDPISEHNRLYWYRQTLGQGPEFLTYFQNEAQLEKSRLLSDRFSAERPKGSFSTLEIQRTEQGDSAMYLCASIQIPGQVNYGYTFGSGTRLTVV.

This clonotype was observed many times. The rearrangement links TRBV7-2 to TRBJ2-7; 7 nucleotides align to TRBD1. V was pared by 8 bases and J by 1 base, with 2 bases of the junction left unmatched. CDR3 length: 12 amino acids. Germline values: CDR1 SGHTA, CDR2 FQGNSA. The CDR3 reads CASSDRSYEQYF. The DNA for the CDR3 is TGTGCCAGCTCGGACAGGTCCTACGAGCAGTACTTC.

The CDR3 protein is CASSIRRSSTDTQYF. The CDR3 nucleotides are TGTGCCAGTAGTATAAGGCGGAGTAGCACAGATACGCAGTATTTT. The J gene is TRBJ2-3, the V gene TRBV19; unclear D gene. The germline gives CDR1 LNHDA, CDR2 SQIVND (reference sequence). Trimming shortened V by 2 bases and J by 0 bases, and 9 bases separated the two germline ends. The CDR3 runs 15 residues.

The table lists this clonotype with many counts. The chain joins TRBV6-2 or TRBV6-3 to TRBJ1-5; no definite D call. Germline V lookup: CDR1 MNHEY, CDR2 SVGEGT. There are 15 residues in the CDR3. V lost 7 bases, J lost 6 bases, and 19 bases lay in between. The CDR3 DNA reads as TGTGCCAGCACCAAGGTTGGGGAAGACGGTCAGCCCCAGCATTTT. As protein: CASTKVGEDGQPQHF.

This clonotype is medium-sized by share. The chain has TRBV2 and TRBJ1-1, with D uncertain. The germline V gene has CDR1 SNHLY and CDR2 FYNNEI. V was trimmed by 4 bases and J by 6 bases, leaving 9 bases between them. CDR3 length: 12 residues. The CDR3 region has the DNA TGTGCCAGCAGTGGATATGGGGCTGAAGCTTTCTTT. Translated, it gives CASSGYGAEAFF.

The sample holds a few counts of this clonotype. The chain combines TRBV19 with TRBJ2-2, with 9 positions matching TRBD2. V shed 10 bases and J 7 bases; nucleotides not matched to a gene: 10. In germline, CDR1 is LNHDA, CDR2 SQIVND (reference sequence). The length of the CDR3 is 14 residues. The CDR3 is CATKLAGYGGELFF. CDR3 coding DNA: TGTGCCACCAAGCTAGCGGGATACGGCGGGGAGCTGTTTTTT. Drawing the rest from reference TRBV19 and TRBJ2-2, the complete variable domain is DGGITQSPKYLFRKEGQNVTLSCEQNLNHDAMYWYRQDPGQGLRLIYYSQIVNDFQKGDIAEGYSVSREKKESFPLTVTSAQKNPTAFYLCATKLAGYGGELFFGEGSRLTVL.

The chain couples TRBV27 to TRBJ2-4; no clear D. The V gene lost 4 bases and the J gene lost 0 bases, with 7 bases spanning the gap. CDR3 length equals 14 residues. Germline CDR1 reads MNHEY; CDR2 reads SMNVEV (reference sequence). The chain's CDR3 is CASSSRLAKNIQYF. CDR3 sequence (DNA): TGTGCCAGCAGTTCCAGGTTAGCCAAAAACATTCAGTACTTC.

In this sample, this clonotype turned up many times. The chain recombines TRBV29-1 with TRBJ2-1; 7 positions agree with TRBD1. V was clipped by 7 bases and J by 0 bases; unmatched bases: 3. The germline gives CDR1 SQVTM, CDR2 ANQGSEA. The CDR3 covers 13 residues. CDR3 in DNA: TGCAGCGCGGGACAGAGCTCCTACAATGAGCAGTTCTTC. Its translation: CSAGQSSYNEQFF.

This clonotype appeared a few times. This chain uses TRBV20-1 with TRBJ1-2; D gene unclear. The CDR3 has 15 amino acids. CDR1 and CDR2 (germline): DFQATT, SNEGSKA (reference sequence). V was pared by 3 bases and J by 0 bases, with 14 bases between. The CDR3 DNA reads as TGCAGTGCTAGGAAAGGACGGAAAGCTAACTATGGCTACACCTTC. Translation: CSARKGRKANYGYTF.

This clonotype was detected a few times. V and J are TRBV5-1 and TRBJ2-1; no definite D call. The germline V gene encodes CDR1 SGHRS and CDR2 YFSETQ. The CDR3 runs to 14 residues. V lost 0 bases, J lost 0 bases, and 4 bases lay in between. This CDR3 reads CASSLEASYNEQFF. CDR3 coding DNA: TGCGCCAGCAGCTTGGAGGCCTCCTACAATGAGCAGTTCTTC.